The present TCR beta chain was sequenced within a study of vaccination effects on CD4 cells after COVID-19. The study's findings and limits: Early post-infection timepoints were absent, and convalescent patients were few. Substantial clonal contraction characterized both infection- and vaccine-induced clones late after vaccination.

Measured with immunoSEQ multiplex PCR; TCRdb has only the in-frame clones, and not every one. The table shows tens of thousands of clones, with over 65% occurring only once. In the case of this clone: Its specificity is not known.

After expansion with viral peptide pools in the ViraFEST assay, antigen-specific CD4+ T cells were sequenced. Following culture for 9 to 11 days, CD4+ T cells were isolated. The vaccine recipients had no prior SARS-CoV-2 infection, with negative nucleocapsid antibodies. Cultivation was performed at a few million PBMC per well with about 9 IU/ml IL-2 and 9.5 to 10 ug/ml peptides added. A half-volume exchange with IL-2 medium occurred on days 3 and 7. Trimming left V 5 bases short and J 3 bases short, with 13 bases between. The CDR3 contains 15 residues. Germline V gene data show CDR1 as LGHNT and CDR2 as FRNRAP.

This chain links TRBV12-5 with TRBJ1-4; a weak D match, TRBD1 (5 bases). Specimen: CD4+ T cells from PBMCs cultured with HCoV-OC43 spike peptides, collected before COVID-19 vaccination. Documented subset: HCoV-OC43 spike overlapping peptide pool stimulation. The TCR comes from a human donor who received a COVID-19 vaccine. The DNA for the CDR3 is TGTGCTAGTGGTCGCCGTGGGGCAGCTAATGAAAAACTGTTTTTT. This gives the protein CASGRRGAANEKLFF. The variable domain in full, completed from reference TRBV12-5 and TRBJ1-4, reads DARVTQTPRHKVTEMGQEVTMRCQPILGHNTVFWYRQTMMQGLELLAYFRNRAPLDDSGMPKDRFSAEMPDATLATLKIQPSEPRDSAVYFCASGRRGAANEKLFFGSGTQLSVL.